This T cell receptor (beta chain) was captured in a study of blood T cell repertoires in COVID-19. About the research overall: Sites in the United States, Italy and Spain provided acute and convalescent COVID-19 samples. PBMCs, B-cell-depleted T cells, or T cells were the source of the cDNA or gDNA that made up the material.

The CDR3 has 17 residues. CDR1 DFQATT and CDR2 SNEGSKA come from the germline V gene (reference sequence). After removal of 3 bases from V and 7 bases from J, the junction contained 17 bases not matched to a gene. Profiled with immunoSEQ multiplex PCR; TCRdb holds only in-frame clones, not every one. The sample has over 600,000 clones, 75% to 90% seen once. The genes are TRBV20-1 and TRBJ2-1, with TRBD1 matching over 8 bases. The sequenced material came from peripheral blood. This receptor was taken from a woman aged 18-29 years with acute or convalescent COVID-19. The CDR3 reads CSASLPRQGTSLNEQFF. The CDR3 nucleotides are TGCAGTGCTAGTCTCCCCCGACAGGGGACATCTCTGAATGAGCAGTTCTTC.